This entry features one TCR beta chain sequence. Its antigen is still unknown. No base quality values were provided; no much bigger clone lies one nucleotide off. The data were obtained in a study of metastatic and nonmetastatic thyroid tumors (dated by TCRdb to 2020 to 2021). For the wider study: Repertoires from peripheral blood and from tumor or nodule tissue samples of malignant and benign thyroid patients were compared. Results and caveats for the whole study, not just this receptor: In both blood and tumor samples, malignant tumors were reported to have significantly higher TCR beta diversity than benign nodules.

CDR3 length: 17 amino acids, cysteine to phenylalanine. Just the 51-base CDR3 DNA is kept, in frame starting at base 1. CDR1 and CDR2 are drawn from the germline V gene: SGHAT, FQNNGV. Before undergoing thyroid surgery, none of the patients had been given any kind of treatment. The study retrospectively analysed patient clinical samples collected from the early 2010s to the late 2010s using T-cell receptor beta sequencing. Library preparation used PCR. The data were produced on an Illumina HiSeq 4000. High-throughput sequencing was used to profile the CDR3 region of the TCR beta-chain in every patient. On the authors' methods: CDR3 differences across clinicopathological groups were used to build a classifier for discriminating distant-metastatic papillary thyroid cancer patients. The Shannon index was used to measure repertoire diversity, and the Morisita-Horn index was used to measure how similar tumor and blood repertoires were. TCRdb passed the public sequencing reads through fastp at Q25 and MiXCR, retaining productive beta sequences. The V and J calls and clone size are TCRdb's, not the authors'. In this sample the table shows 50,000 or so clones, approximately 15% of which occur a single time. The ten biggest clones cover about 2.7% of the sample.

Sequenced: blood. This sequence was found in a female donor with papillary thyroid cancer or a benign thyroid nodule (not recorded which). Some clones in this sample may be carry-over from other donors' samples. The sequence is built from TRBV11-2 and TRBJ2-1, and 8 junction bases match TRBD2. The DNA is TGTACCGGCAGCTTAGTAGGACTAGCTAGGTCCTACAATGAGCAGTTCTTC. Its amino acids are CTGSLVGLARSYNEQFF.